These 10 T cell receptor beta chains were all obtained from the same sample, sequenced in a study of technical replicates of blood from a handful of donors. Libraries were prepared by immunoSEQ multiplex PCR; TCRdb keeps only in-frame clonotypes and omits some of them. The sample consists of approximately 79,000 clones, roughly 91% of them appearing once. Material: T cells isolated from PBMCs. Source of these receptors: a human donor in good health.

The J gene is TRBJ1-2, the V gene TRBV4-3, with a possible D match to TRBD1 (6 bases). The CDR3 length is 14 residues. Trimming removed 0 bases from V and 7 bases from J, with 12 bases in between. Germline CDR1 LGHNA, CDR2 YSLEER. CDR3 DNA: TGCGCCAGCAGCCAAGACCCAGGGGCGGGTGGCTACACCTTC. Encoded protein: CASSQDPGAGGYTF.

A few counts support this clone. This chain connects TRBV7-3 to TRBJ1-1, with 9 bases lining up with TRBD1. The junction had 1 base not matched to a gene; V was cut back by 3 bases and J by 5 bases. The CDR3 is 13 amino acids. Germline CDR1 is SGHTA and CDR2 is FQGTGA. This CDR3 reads CASSLGTGTEAFF. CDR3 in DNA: TGTGCCAGCAGCTTGGGGACAGGGACTGAAGCTTTCTTT.

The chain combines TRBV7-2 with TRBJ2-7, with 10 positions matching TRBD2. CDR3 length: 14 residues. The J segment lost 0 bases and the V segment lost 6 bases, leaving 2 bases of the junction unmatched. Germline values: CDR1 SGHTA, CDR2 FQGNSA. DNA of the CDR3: TGTGCCAGCAGTACTAGCGGGGCCTCCTACGAGCAGTACTTC. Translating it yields CASSTSGASYEQYF. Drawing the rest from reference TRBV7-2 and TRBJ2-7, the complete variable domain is GAGVSQSPSNKVTEKGKDVELRCDPISGHTALYWYRQSLGQGLEFLIYFQGNSAPDKSGLPSDRFSAERTGGSVSTLTIQRTQQEDSAVYLCASSTSGASYEQYFGPGTRLTVT.

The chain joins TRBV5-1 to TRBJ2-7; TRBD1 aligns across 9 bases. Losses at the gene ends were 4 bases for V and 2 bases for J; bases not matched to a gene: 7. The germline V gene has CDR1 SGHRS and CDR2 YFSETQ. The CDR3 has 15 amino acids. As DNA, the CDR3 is TGCGCCAGCAGCGGCTCCGGGACAGGGACCTACGAGCAGTACTTC. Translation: CASSGSGTGTYEQYF.

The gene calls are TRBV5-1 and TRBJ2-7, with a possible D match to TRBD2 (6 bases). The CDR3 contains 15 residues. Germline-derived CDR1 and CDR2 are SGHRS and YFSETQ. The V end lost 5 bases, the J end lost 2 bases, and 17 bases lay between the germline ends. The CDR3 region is CASSYGDSNTYEQYF. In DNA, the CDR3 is TGCGCCAGCAGTTATGGGGACTCCAATACCTACGAGCAGTACTTC.

The CDR3 sequence is CASSFAQVNEQFF. In DNA form, the CDR3 reads TGTGCCAGCAGCTTTGCACAGGTCAATGAGCAGTTCTTC. V and J are TRBV7-8 and TRBJ2-1; weak D call: TRBD1 (5 bases). The germline V and J ends were trimmed by 3 bases and 6 bases, with 9 bases remaining between them. The CDR3 extends over 13 amino acids. CDR1 is SGHVS, CDR2 FQNEAQ, per germline.

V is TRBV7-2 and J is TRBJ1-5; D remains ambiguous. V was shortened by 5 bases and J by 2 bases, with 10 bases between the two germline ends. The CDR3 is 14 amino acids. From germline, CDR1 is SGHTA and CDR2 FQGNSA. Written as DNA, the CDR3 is TGTGCCAGCAGCCCCCTCGGAGGCAATCAGCCCCAGCATTTT. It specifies CASSPLGGNQPQHF.

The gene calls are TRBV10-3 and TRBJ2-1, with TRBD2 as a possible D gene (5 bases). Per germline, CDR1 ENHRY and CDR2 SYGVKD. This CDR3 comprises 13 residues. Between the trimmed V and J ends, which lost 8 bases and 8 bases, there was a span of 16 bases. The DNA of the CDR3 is TGTGCCATCGGGCGGGCCAGTGGCGATGAGCAGTTCTTC. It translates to CAIGRASGDEQFF.

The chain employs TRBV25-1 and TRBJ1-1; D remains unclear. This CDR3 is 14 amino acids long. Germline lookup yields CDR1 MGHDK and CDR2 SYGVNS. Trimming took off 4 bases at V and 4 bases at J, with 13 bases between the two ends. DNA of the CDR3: TGTGCCAGCAGTGGTACCCGAGGGAGCACTGAAGCTTTCTTT. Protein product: CASSGTRGSTEAFF.

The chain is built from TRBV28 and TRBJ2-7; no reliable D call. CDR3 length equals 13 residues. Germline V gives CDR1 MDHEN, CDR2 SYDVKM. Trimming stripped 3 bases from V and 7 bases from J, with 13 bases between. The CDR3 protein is CASSFLRSPEQYF. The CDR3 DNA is TGTGCCAGCAGTTTCTTGCGTAGTCCGGAGCAGTACTTC.